These T cell receptor beta chains were read from a single sample in a study of T cells in Graves' hyperthyroidism and ophthalmopathy. TCRdb re-analysed the multiplex PCR reads in MiXCR, keeping a single row per CDR3 protein. The sample has about 290,000 distinct CDR3 sequences; about 14% are singletons. Sequenced: blood. Receptor source: a woman aged 25 to 39 with Graves' hyperthyroidism that later progressed to Graves' ophthalmopathy. The CDR3 runs from the conserved cysteine through the conserved F or W. A D gene is named only where the DNA matches it firmly. Some rows have no size entry. The others give once, few or many, or a class for an expanded clone.

size | J | D | V | DNA | CDR3
many | TRBJ2-3 | - | TRBV10-3 | TGTGCCATCAGTGATGGGGGGCGAAACACAGATACGCAGTATTTT | CAISDGGRNTDTQYF
- | TRBJ1-2 | - | TRBV4-2 | TGTGCCAGCAGCCAAGATCTCGACTATGGCTACACCTTC | CASSQDLDYGYTF
many | TRBJ2-1 | TRBD2 | TRBV3-1 | TGTGCCAGCAGCCAAGGACTAGCGGGAGTAGGTGAGCAGTTCTTC | CASSQGLAGVGEQFF
many | TRBJ2-7 | - | TRBV12-3/TRBV12-4 | TGTGCCAGCAGTTTAGCGCATTGGTCGGGCTACGAGCAGTACTTC | CASSLAHWSGYEQYF
few | TRBJ2-4 | - | TRBV24-1 | TGTGCCACCAGTGACCCCCGGGACACCCAAAACATTCAGTACTTC | CATSDPRDTQNIQYF
- | TRBJ2-7 | - | TRBV4-1 | TGCGCCAGCAGCTATGATCCACGGGGACTTGGGAGAGGGGAGCAGTACTTC | CASSYDPRGLGRGEQYF
many | TRBJ2-5 | - | TRBV7-8 | TGTGCCAGCATATTGCAGGGGAGGTGGGAGACCCAGTACTTC | CASILQGRWETQYF
- | TRBJ2-1 | - | TRBV29-1 | TGCAGCGTTGTCAGGGATCGGAGTGAGCAGTTCTTC | CSVVRDRSEQFF
many | TRBJ1-5 | - | TRBV6-2/TRBV6-3 | TGTGCCAGCAGCTCAAGTTCAGTGGGAAACAATCAGCCCCAGCATTTT | CASSSSSVGNNQPQHF
many | TRBJ2-1 | TRBD2 | TRBV5-1 | TGCGCCAGCAGCTTGGCCCTAGCGGGAGACAACAATGAGCAGTTCTTC | CASSLALAGDNNEQFF
- | TRBJ2-2 | - | TRBV10-3 | TGTGCCATCAGTGTACAGGGCAACACCGGGGAGCTGTTTTTT | CAISVQGNTGELFF
few | TRBJ2-7 | - | TRBV6-1 | TGTGCCAGCAGTCAGGGACTCCGGGACTACGAGCAGTACTTC | CASSQGLRDYEQYF
- | TRBJ2-1 | - | TRBV7-9 | TGTGCCAGCAGCTTAGGGACCCTCGAGCAGTTCTTC | CASSLGTLEQFF
- | TRBJ2-2 | - | TRBV5-1 | TGCGCCACAGGGGAAGGGGAAAGGACCGGGGAGCTGTTTTTT | CATGEGERTGELFF
many | TRBJ1-1 | TRBD1 | TRBV28 | TGTGCCAGCAAGACAGGGTCGAGCACTGAAGCTTTCTTT | CASKTGSSTEAFF
many | TRBJ2-7 | - | TRBV9 | TGTGCCAGCAGCGTCGCGACGGGGAGCTCCTACGAGCAGTACTTC | CASSVATGSSYEQYF
- | TRBJ2-7 | TRBD2 | TRBV19 | TGTGCCAGTAGTGACCCCACCGGGACTAGCGGGAGTATCGACGAGCAGTACTTC | CASSDPTGTSGSIDEQYF
once | TRBJ1-2 | TRBD1 | TRBV30 | TGTGCCTGGAGCCGGACAGGGGGCGGATACGGCTACACCTTC | CAWSRTGGGYGYTF
many | TRBJ2-7 | - | TRBV10-3 | TGTGCCATCAGTGAGCCGCAGGGTCCCTACGAGCAGTACTTC | CAISEPQGPYEQYF
few | TRBJ2-3 | TRBD2 | TRBV20-1 | TGCAGTGCTGCGGGGACTAGCGGAACTAGCACAGATACGCAGTATTTT | CSAAGTSGTSTDTQYF
many | TRBJ1-4 | - | TRBV3-1 | TGTGCCAGCAGCCGTACTGAAAAACTGTTTTTT | CASSRTEKLFF
many | TRBJ2-3 | - | TRBV4-2 | TGTGCCAGCAGCCCCGCGGGTTGGGCAGATACGCAGTATTTT | CASSPAGWADTQYF
many | TRBJ1-2 | TRBD1 | TRBV3-1 | TGTGCCAGCAGCCCCGGAGTTGCAGGGGGCGTCGGCTACACCTTC | CASSPGVAGGVGYTF